One and the same sample provided the 25 T cell receptor beta chains below, sequenced in a study of T-cell reconstitution after alpha-beta-depleted transplantation in children. Library preparation (for TCRbeta) was performed with unique molecular identifiers. MiXCR, run by TCRdb on the PCR reads, gives a single entry per CDR3 protein. The table has more than 250,000 distinct CDR3 sequences, approximately 9.6% seen once. Sample: PBMCs from the stem cell graft donor, taken from the stem cell graft. These receptors came from a human donor who donated a stem cell graft to a child with SCID.

There are a few counts of this clonotype. The gene calls are TRBV5-1 and TRBJ2-5; 7 nucleotides align to TRBD2. The germline gives CDR1 SGHRS, CDR2 YFSETQ. The J segment lost 5 bases and the V segment lost 0 bases, leaving 7 bases of the junction unmatched. The CDR3 loop spans 15 amino acids. The CDR3 loop is CASSLGTSVAETQYF. The CDR3, as DNA: TGCGCCAGCAGCTTGGGTACTAGCGTTGCGGAGACCCAGTACTTC.

The table lists this clonotype with a few counts. V gene TRBV9 combines with J gene TRBJ2-3; D not resolved. Germline V gives CDR1 SGDLS, CDR2 YYNGEE. V shed 0 bases and J shed 2 bases, with 10 bases lying between them. CDR3 length: 15 amino acids. In DNA, the CDR3 is TGTGCCAGCAGCGTAGAAGTAGTGCCCACAGATACGCAGTATTTT. The encoded protein is CASSVEVVPTDTQYF. The variable domain in full, with the rest retrieved from reference TRBV9 and TRBJ2-3, is DSGVTQTPKHLITATGQRVTLRCSPRSGDLSVYWYQQSLDQGLQFLIQYYNGEERAKGNILERFSAQQFPDLHSELNLSSLELGDSALYFCASSVEVVPTDTQYFGPGTRLTVL.

This clonotype was picked up many times. V and J are TRBV5-1 and TRBJ1-1; the D is unclear. Germline loops: CDR1 SGHRS, CDR2 YFSETQ. The ends were cut back, 4 bases at V and 2 bases at J, with 9 bases in the middle. This CDR3 comprises 13 residues. The CDR3 bases are TGCGCCAGCAGCCGCAGGTTAAACACTGAAGCTTTCTTT. Translation: CASSRRLNTEAFF.

This clonotype was detected many times. The chain couples TRBV5-1 to TRBJ2-1, with 7 positions matching TRBD1. CDR1 and CDR2 from the germline V gene are SGHRS and YFSETQ. CDR3 size: 16 residues. J was trimmed by 5 bases and V by 8 bases; bases with no gene match: 16. The CDR3 reads CASQERGTAYNNEQFF. As DNA, the CDR3 is TGCGCCAGTCAAGAAAGGGGGACAGCATATAACAATGAGCAGTTCTTC.

This clonotype showed up just a few times. The chain combines TRBV2 with TRBJ2-7; D is unclear. The V and J ends lost 6 bases and 2 bases respectively, with 14 bases between them. The CDR3 totals 14 residues. Germline V gene data show CDR1 as SNHLY and CDR2 as FYNNEI. The CDR3 is CASRASGITYEQYF. CDR3 nucleotides: TGTGCCAGCAGGGCTAGTGGCATTACCTACGAGCAGTACTTC.

This clonotype was found a few times. The V and J genes are TRBV7-3 and TRBJ2-7; possibly TRBD1 for D (5 bases). There are 13 residues in the CDR3. Germline CDR1 and CDR2: SGHTA and FQGTGA. Trimming cost V 2 bases and J 5 bases, with 10 bases left between them. The CDR3 DNA reads TGTGCCAGCAGCTTAGCCAGGGATCACGAGCAGTACTTC. It codes for CASSLARDHEQYF.

The chain carries TRBV11-3 and TRBJ2-2; D call uncertain. Germline CDR1 SGHNT, CDR2 YENEEA. V lost 1 base, J lost 6 bases, and 6 bases lay in between. The CDR3 has 13 amino acids. CDR3 residues: CASSLGSPGELFF. CDR3 bases: TGTGCCAGCAGCTTAGGTAGCCCCGGGGAGCTGTTTTTT.

The V call is TRBV19, the J call TRBJ1-1, with 9 bases aligning to TRBD1. The CDR3 spans 15 residues. Trimming removed 7 bases from V and 5 bases from J; junction bases left unmatched: 11. CDR1 and CDR2 from the germline V gene are LNHDA and SQIVND (reference sequence). The CDR3 bases are TGTGCCAGTAAAGCCTCACAGGGGGCGCAGACTGAAGCTTTCTTT. Residues: CASKASQGAQTEAFF.

This clonotype has only a few counts. V and J are TRBV7-9 and TRBJ2-1, with 10 bases aligning to TRBD1. The CDR3 spans 16 residues. Germline V gene data show CDR1 as SEHNR and CDR2 as FQNEAQ (reference sequence). The ends lost 7 bases at V and 2 bases at J; junction bases unmatched: 8. Here the CDR3 reads CASTVQGTGAYNEQFF. CDR3 nucleotide sequence: TGTGCCAGCACCGTACAGGGGACAGGGGCCTACAATGAGCAGTTCTTC.

This clonotype was seen many times. This chain uses TRBV20-1 with TRBJ2-6; 10 positions agree with TRBD2. The CDR3 contains 16 residues. Trimming at V came to 6 bases and at J to 1 base, leaving 6 bases not matched to a gene. The germline CDR1 and CDR2 sequences are DFQATT and SNEGSKA (reference sequence). This chain's CDR3 is CSASLAGSSGANVLTF. CDR3 DNA sequence: TGCAGTGCCTCACTAGCGGGGTCTTCTGGGGCCAACGTCCTGACTTTC.

V is TRBV5-5 and J is TRBJ2-5; D not resolved. This CDR3 is 13 amino acids long. V shed 2 bases and J shed 5 bases, with 10 bases lying between them. Germline values: CDR1 SGHKS, CDR2 YYEKEE (reference sequence). The CDR3 spells CASSFLLMETQYF. CDR3 in DNA: TGTGCCAGCAGCTTTCTGCTAATGGAGACCCAGTACTTC.

CDR3 amino acids: CASSLDRIGFF. CDR3 coding DNA: TGTGCCAGCAGCTTAGACCGGATCGGCTTCTTC. This rearrangement joins TRBV11-2 to TRBJ2-1; D is uncertain. The CDR3 is 11 amino acids. Deletions cut 0 bases from V and 16 bases from J, with 10 bases between. Germline V gene lookup returns CDR1 SGHAT and CDR2 FQNNGV.

This clonotype was seen more than once but under ten times. This chain links TRBV3-1 with TRBJ1-5; D is uncertain. Trimming removed 3 bases at V and 7 bases at J, with 10 bases between. Germline V gene lookup returns CDR1 LGHDT and CDR2 YNNKEL (reference sequence). CDR3 length: 13 residues. Here the CDR3 reads CASSHGRGQPQHF. CDR3 DNA sequence: TGTGCCAGCAGCCATGGCAGAGGGCAGCCCCAGCATTTT.

This clonotype was counted a single time. This chain uses TRBV27 with TRBJ2-1; D is unresolved. Between the trimmed V and J ends, which lost 0 bases and 5 bases, there was a span of 14 bases. Germline CDR1 reads MNHEY; CDR2 reads SMNVEV (reference sequence). CDR3 length: 16 amino acids. CDR3 residues: CASSLSSGGVNNEQFF. The DNA for the CDR3 is TGTGCCAGCAGTTTATCCTCTGGCGGAGTTAACAATGAGCAGTTCTTC.

The rearrangement links TRBV5-1 to TRBJ2-7; 7 bases agree with TRBD2. This CDR3 is 15 amino acids long. The J segment lost 0 bases and the V segment lost 2 bases, leaving 5 bases of the junction unmatched. CDR1 and CDR2 from the germline V gene are SGHRS and YFSETQ. The chain's CDR3 is CASSFWRESSYEQYF. CDR3 coding DNA: TGCGCCAGCAGCTTTTGGCGGGAGAGCTCCTACGAGCAGTACTTC.

The chain carries TRBV7-9 and TRBJ1-4; D is unresolved. V dropped 6 bases and J dropped 6 bases, with 5 bases sitting between them. Germline CDR1 and CDR2: SEHNR and FQNEAQ (reference sequence). The CDR3 is made up of 11 amino acids. In DNA form, the CDR3 reads TGTGCCAGCAGGCTAGATGAAAAACTGTTTTTT. This encodes CASRLDEKLFF. The full variable domain, with the rest looked up from reference TRBV7-9 and TRBJ1-4, is DTGVSQNPRHKITKRGQNVTFRCDPISEHNRLYWYRQTLGQGPEFLTYFQNEAQLEKSRLLSDRFSAERPKGSFSTLEIQRTEQGDSAMYLCASRLDEKLFFGSGTQLSVL.

This chain links TRBV18 with TRBJ2-3, with 7 bases matching TRBD1. CDR3 length: 15 amino acids. In germline, CDR1 is KGHSH, CDR2 LQKENI. V was clipped by 4 bases and J by 0 bases; unmatched bases: 4. This CDR3 reads CASSLDRASTDTQYF. CDR3 coding DNA: TGTGCCAGCTCACTCGACAGGGCTAGCACAGATACGCAGTATTTT.

V gene TRBV29-1 combines with J gene TRBJ2-6; tentative D call: TRBD1 (6 bases). The CDR3 spans 14 residues. Germline CDR1 is SQVTM and CDR2 is ANQGSEA. Trimming removed 7 bases from V and 0 bases from J, with 10 bases in between. The CDR3 DNA sequence: TGCAGCGACAACAGGGACTCTGGGGCCAACGTCCTGACTTTC. Translated: CSDNRDSGANVLTF.

This clonotype was seen a handful of times. The chain uses TRBV7-8 and TRBJ2-2; the D gene is possibly TRBD2 (5 bases). Germline V gene lookup returns CDR1 SGHVS and CDR2 FQNEAQ. V dropped 7 bases and J dropped 7 bases, with 19 bases sitting between them. The CDR3 runs to 15 residues. The CDR3 is CASTPSGTGGGELFF. CDR3 nucleotides: TGTGCCAGCACTCCAAGCGGAACCGGAGGCGGGGAGCTGTTTTTT.

This clonotype was counted many times. The genes are TRBV10-3 and TRBJ2-5, with D unclear. CDR3 length: 14 residues. In germline, CDR1 is ENHRY, CDR2 SYGVKD. The ends were cut back, 6 bases at V and 5 bases at J, with 16 bases in the middle. The CDR3 sequence: CAIRDGSEPETQYF. In nucleotides, the CDR3 is TGTGCCATCAGGGACGGATCCGAGCCGGAGACCCAGTACTTC.

The J gene is TRBJ1-1, the V gene TRBV12-3 or TRBV12-4; D call uncertain. The ends were cut back, 8 bases at V and 1 base at J, with 8 bases in the middle. The CDR3 contains 12 residues. The CDR3 bases are TGTGCCAGCGGCTGGCAGAACACTGAAGCTTTCTTT. Its translation is CASGWQNTEAFF.

This sequence joins TRBV11-2 and TRBJ2-1; 8 bases line up with TRBD2. Germline V lookup: CDR1 SGHAT, CDR2 FQNNGV. The V gene end was trimmed by 2 bases and the J gene end by 6 bases; junction bases not matched to a gene: 9. This CDR3 contains 16 residues. The CDR3 here is CASSLQLAVGRNEQFF. CDR3 nucleotides: TGTGCCAGCAGCTTACAACTAGCGGTGGGGCGCAATGAGCAGTTCTTC.

This chain joins TRBV7-3 and TRBJ2-7; either TRBD1 or TRBD2 may supply D (6 bases each). This CDR3 spans 15 amino acids. V was trimmed by 2 bases and J by 3 bases, leaving 14 bases between them. CDR1 and CDR2 (germline): SGHTA, FQGTGA. The CDR3 loop is CASSLFPGGSYEQYF. The CDR3 DNA sequence: TGTGCCAGCAGCTTATTCCCCGGGGGCAGCTACGAGCAGTACTTC.

The gene calls are TRBV20-1 and TRBJ2-1; tentative D call: TRBD2 (6 bases). This CDR3 region has 18 residues. Per the germline V gene, CDR1 is DFQATT and CDR2 is SNEGSKA (reference sequence). Trimming stripped 0 bases from V and 2 bases from J, with 20 bases between. The CDR3 region has the DNA TGCAGTGCTAGAGACCCCTGGGTCTTAGCGGACCCCTACAATGAGCAGTTCTTC. Its protein product is CSARDPWVLADPYNEQFF.

This clonotype was observed at least ten times. The gene calls are TRBV12-3 or TRBV12-4 and TRBJ2-1; weak D call: TRBD2 (6 bases). With 7 bases removed from V and 4 bases from J, the gap between germline ends came to 17 bases. This CDR3 is 15 amino acids long. The CDR3 nucleotides read TGTGCCAGCAACAACCCGGGGGACGCTTACAATGAGCAGTTCTTC. Its protein product is CASNNPGDAYNEQFF.